Presented here are 27 T cell receptor beta chains from one specimen sequenced in a study of blood T cell repertoires in COVID-19. Assay: immunoSEQ multiplex PCR; the TCRdb copy retains only in-frame clones and omits some. The data contain fewer than 300,000 clones, approximately 90% of them seen just once; the ten biggest clones take up 1% to 1.3%. The sample comprised PBMCs or T cells enriched from blood (not recorded which). Source of these receptors: a woman aged 30 to 39 who had recovered from COVID-19.

The rearrangement links TRBV6-6 to TRBJ1-1; D may be TRBD1 (5 bases). The CDR3 is 15 residues long. Germline V gene sequence: CDR1 MNHNY, CDR2 SVGAGI (reference sequence). V lost 4 bases, J lost 0 bases, and 12 bases lay in between. The DNA for the CDR3 is TGTGCCAGCAGTTCAACAGGATTGGTGAACACTGAAGCTTTCTTT. It encodes CASSSTGLVNTEAFF.

V usage is TRBV5-1 and J usage is TRBJ1-1, with 11 nucleotides matching TRBD1. V lost 4 bases and J lost 4; bases outside the gene matches: 6. In germline, CDR1 is SGHRS, CDR2 YFSETQ. CDR3 length: 15 amino acids. CDR3 nucleotides: TGCGCCAGCAGCGGGAGGACAGGGGGCGGCACTGAAGCTTTCTTT. This sequence encodes CASSGRTGGGTEAFF.

The chain combines TRBV14 with TRBJ1-2; TRBD1 is a possible D gene (6 bases). Germline values: CDR1 SGHDN, CDR2 FVKESK. The CDR3 runs to 15 residues. V was trimmed by 0 bases and J by 4 bases, leaving 12 bases between them. This CDR3 reads CASSQDLGAAYGYTF. The CDR3 DNA is TGTGCCAGCAGCCAAGATCTGGGGGCAGCCTATGGCTACACCTTC.

The rearrangement uses TRBV4-3 and TRBJ1-1; 9 nucleotides agree with TRBD1. The germline V gene encodes CDR1 LGHNA and CDR2 YSLEER. The V and J ends lost 3 bases and 1 base, in that order; junction bases with no gene match: 0. This CDR3 has 14 residues. The CDR3: CASSQDRGNTEAFF. The CDR3, as DNA: TGCGCCAGCAGCCAGGACAGGGGGAACACTGAAGCTTTCTTT.

The chain uses TRBV10-1 and TRBJ2-1, with 11 bases fitting TRBD1. The CDR3 runs to 14 residues. Losses at the gene ends were 2 bases for V and 8 bases for J; bases not matched to a gene: 2. The germline gives CDR1 WNHNN, CDR2 SYGVQD (reference sequence). DNA of the CDR3: TGCGCCAGCAGTGAGAGGACAGGGGGCTATGAGCAGTTCTTC. Protein: CASSERTGGYEQFF.

J is TRBJ1-5 and V is TRBV25-1; D not resolved. In germline, CDR1 is MGHDK, CDR2 SYGVNS. The CDR3 totals 14 residues. The V end lost 0 bases, the J end lost 6 bases, and 9 bases lay between the germline ends. CDR3 in amino acids: CASSEYLVGQPQHF. Here the CDR3 DNA reads TGTGCCAGCAGTGAATATCTAGTTGGTCAGCCCCAGCATTTT.

This clone was seen just once. The chain joins TRBV28 to TRBJ2-7; 10 nucleotides match TRBD2. CDR1 is MDHEN and CDR2 is SYDVKM in the germline V gene. The CDR3 runs 17 residues. The junction had 9 bases not matched to a gene; V was cut back by 4 bases and J by 0 bases. The CDR3 nucleotides are TGTGCCAGCAGTTCTGCTAGCGGGAGTAAAAGCTCCTACGAGCAGTACTTC. This codes for CASSSASGSKSSYEQYF.

This clone was picked up one time. This chain links TRBV2 with TRBJ1-3; weak D call: TRBD1 (5 bases). Trimming cost V 6 bases and J 4 bases, with 19 bases left between them. The CDR3 has 16 residues. Germline loops: CDR1 SNHLY, CDR2 FYNNEI. The DNA of the CDR3 is TGTGCCAGCAGGGGATCAGGGTTTCCTACCGGAAACACCATATATTTT. It codes for CASRGSGFPTGNTIYF.

The gene calls are TRBV28 and TRBJ1-3; maybe TRBD1 (5 bases). CDR1 is MDHEN, CDR2 SYDVKM, per germline. V shed 4 bases and J shed 0 bases, with 10 bases lying between them. CDR3 length equals 15 residues. The CDR3 DNA sequence: TGTGCCAGCAGTTCTTCCGACAGCTCTGGAAACACCATATATTTT. This sequence encodes CASSSSDSSGNTIYF.

The chain employs TRBV7-8 and TRBJ1-5, with TRBD1 as a possible D gene (6 bases). Trimming removed 3 bases at V and 3 bases at J, with 15 bases between. The CDR3 covers 16 residues. Looked up from germline, CDR1 is SGHVS and CDR2 is FQNEAQ. Here the CDR3 reads CASSFEGGDINQPQHF. The CDR3 region has the DNA TGTGCCAGCAGCTTTGAAGGTGGGGACATCAATCAGCCCCAGCATTTT.

The chain couples TRBV5-6 to TRBJ2-4; 9 bases match TRBD1. V lost 7 bases, J lost 2 bases, and 13 bases stayed unmatched. The CDR3 runs 17 residues. The germline CDR1 and CDR2 sequences are SGHDT and YYEEEE. DNA for the CDR3: TGTGCCAGCGAATTGTACCGGGACAGGGTTTCCAAAAACATTCAGTACTTC. It yields the protein CASELYRDRVSKNIQYF.

This chain joins TRBV15 and TRBJ1-5, with D tentatively TRBD1 (5 bases). CDR1 and CDR2 (germline): LNHNV, YYDKDF (reference sequence). Trimming pared 0 bases from V and 6 bases from J, leaving 12 bases between. The CDR3 has 15 residues. DNA of the CDR3: TGTGCCACCAGCAGAGATGGAGCTCAGGGTCAGCCCCAGCATTTT. Translating it yields CATSRDGAQGQPQHF.

J is TRBJ2-7 and V is TRBV24-1; 14 bases fit TRBD2. CDR3 length equals 18 residues. Trimming at V came to 3 bases and at J to 5 bases, leaving 11 bases not matched to a gene. Looked up from germline, CDR1 is KGHDR and CDR2 is SFDVKD. In DNA form, the CDR3 reads TGTGCCACCAGTGATACTGGGACTAGCGGGAGCGTCTGGAACGAGCAGTACTTC. Translated, it gives CATSDTGTSGSVWNEQYF.

The chain is built from TRBV7-3 and TRBJ2-3; 8 bases agree with TRBD1. V gave up 4 bases and J gave up 0 bases; unmatched junction bases: 6. This CDR3 contains 16 residues. Germline V gives CDR1 SGHTA, CDR2 FQGTGA. CDR3 nucleotides: TGTGCCAGCAGCTCGCAGGGGGCGGTGAGCACAGATACGCAGTATTTT. Amino acid sequence: CASSSQGAVSTDTQYF.

This rearrangement joins TRBV4-1 to TRBJ1-2, with 7 bases that match TRBD1. CDR3 length: 15 amino acids. The junction had 9 bases not matched to a gene; V was cut back by 0 bases and J by 8 bases. CDR1 is MGHRA, CDR2 YSYEKL, per germline. This CDR3 is CASSQDFRDSRGYTF. In nucleotides, the CDR3 is TGCGCCAGCAGCCAAGATTTTAGGGACAGCAGGGGCTACACCTTC.

The gene calls are TRBV5-4 and TRBJ2-3; TRBD2 is a possible D gene (6 bases). The germline CDR1 and CDR2 sequences are SGHNT and YYREEE (reference sequence). Trimming shortened V by 3 bases and J by 2 bases, and 16 bases separated the two germline ends. The CDR3 is made up of 16 amino acids. CDR3 coding DNA: TGTGCCAGCAGCTGGGGGGACTCCCGGCCCACAGATACGCAGTATTTT. Translation: CASSWGDSRPTDTQYF.

The J gene is TRBJ2-3, the V gene TRBV4-3; D is unresolved. CDR1 is LGHNA, CDR2 YSLEER, per germline. The CDR3 length is 15 residues. Trimming cost V 0 bases and J 2 bases, with 9 bases left between them. CDR3 residues: CASSQDQRPTDTQYF. Written as DNA, the CDR3 is TGCGCCAGCAGCCAAGACCAGCGCCCCACAGATACGCAGTATTTT.

The gene calls are TRBV28 and TRBJ1-5; 10 bases agree with TRBD1. The CDR3 consists of 17 residues. Trimming at V came to 1 base and at J to 5 bases, leaving 8 bases not matched to a gene. CDR1 is MDHEN and CDR2 is SYDVKM in the germline V gene. The CDR3 nucleotides read TGTGCCAGCAGTTTATCGTTTTGGACAGGGGGTGATCAGCCCCAGCATTTT. Translating gives CASSLSFWTGGDQPQHF.

The chain employs TRBV24-1 and TRBJ2-3; D ambiguous. This CDR3 comprises 13 residues. V was trimmed by 3 bases and J by 5 bases, leaving 8 bases between them. Germline V gene data show CDR1 as KGHDR and CDR2 as SFDVKD. In nucleotides, the CDR3 is TGTGCCACCAGTGATCACTCGGGAGATACGCAGTATTTT. As protein: CATSDHSGDTQYF.

V is TRBV9 and J is TRBJ2-5; no firm D call. This CDR3 has 12 amino acids. Trimming removed 0 bases at V and 7 bases at J, with 7 bases between. The germline V gene has CDR1 SGDLS and CDR2 YYNGEE. CDR3 loop: CASSVGVGTQYF. The CDR3 nucleotides read TGTGCCAGCAGCGTAGGAGTTGGGACCCAGTACTTC.

This clone was counted only a few times. The V and J genes are TRBV30 and TRBJ2-5, with D maybe TRBD1 (5 bases). The CDR3 runs 14 residues. With 0 bases removed from V and 0 bases from J, the gap between germline ends came to 8 bases. Germline lookup yields CDR1 GTSNPN and CDR2 SVGIG (reference sequence). CDR3 bases: TGTGCCTGGAGTGTAATCAGGGACCAAGAGACCCAGTACTTC. Protein: CAWSVIRDQETQYF.

This clone turned up a few times. J is TRBJ1-2 and V is TRBV30; perhaps TRBD1 as D (6 bases). Germline lookup yields CDR1 GTSNPN and CDR2 SVGIG (reference sequence). The CDR3 runs 15 residues. The V end lost 4 bases, the J end lost 0 bases, and 15 bases lay between the germline ends. CDR3: CAWTPTGQTNYGYTF. The CDR3 region has the DNA TGTGCCTGGACCCCCACGGGACAAACTAACTATGGCTACACCTTC.

The chain is built from TRBV11-2 and TRBJ2-7; D gene ambiguous. This CDR3 region has 14 residues. The ends were cut back, 2 bases at V and 2 bases at J, with 10 bases in the middle. CDR1 and CDR2 from the germline V gene are SGHAT and FQNNGV. The chain's CDR3 is CASSLIPTAYEQYF. The DNA for the CDR3 is TGTGCCAGCAGCTTAATCCCAACTGCCTACGAGCAGTACTTC.

The chain is built from TRBV6-6 and TRBJ1-5; the match to TRBD1 covers 10 bases. This CDR3 comprises 14 residues. Trimming cost V 7 bases and J 5 bases; bases outside gene matches: 5. From germline, CDR1 is MNHNY and CDR2 SVGAGI (reference sequence). This chain's CDR3 is CASKTTGGDQPQHF. Written as DNA, the CDR3 is TGTGCCAGCAAAACGACAGGGGGCGATCAGCCCCAGCATTTT.

V and J are TRBV5-1 and TRBJ1-1; D remains unclear. Per the germline V gene, CDR1 is SGHRS and CDR2 is YFSETQ. V lost 0 bases and J 0 bases, leaving 6 bases between the germline ends. CDR3 size: 14 residues. CDR3 DNA sequence: TGCGCCAGCAGCTTGGGAGGTATGAACACTGAAGCTTTCTTT. Amino acids: CASSLGGMNTEAFF.

The genes are TRBV11-2 and TRBJ1-6; D ambiguous. The V gene lost 3 bases and the J gene lost 3 bases, with 15 bases spanning the gap. The CDR3 has 17 amino acids. Germline V lookup: CDR1 SGHAT, CDR2 FQNNGV. The chain's CDR3 is CASSLDERASYNSPLHF. The CDR3 nucleotides read TGTGCCAGCAGCTTGGACGAGAGGGCGAGCTATAATTCACCCCTCCACTTT.

This clone was observed a single time. The chain uses TRBV24-1 and TRBJ2-2, with 8 positions matching TRBD1. Per germline, CDR1 KGHDR and CDR2 SFDVKD. The CDR3 length is 16 residues. Trimming took 2 bases from V and 5 from J; bases not matched to a gene: 6. The CDR3 DNA reads TGTGCCACCAGTGATTCCGGACAGGGAGGAACCGGGGAGCTGTTTTTT. This codes for CATSDSGQGGTGELFF.